These 3 T cell receptor beta chains originate from one sample sequenced in a study of blood T cell repertoires in COVID-19. Libraries were prepared by immunoSEQ multiplex PCR; TCRdb keeps only in-frame clonotypes and omits some of them. This table holds about 350,000 clones, 88% found once. Sequenced: PBMCs or T cells enriched from blood (not recorded which). Receptor source: a woman aged 25-40 years who had been exposed to COVID-19.

In its sample, this clone was seen once. This chain joins TRBV7-8 and TRBJ2-1; D is possibly TRBD2 (5 bases). The V end was cut by 1 base, the J end by 7 bases, with 11 bases between. Germline CDR1 SGHVS, CDR2 FQNEAQ. The CDR3 extends over 14 amino acids. The DNA for the CDR3 is TGTGCCAGCAGCTTAGAACTAGTGAGGAATGAGCAGTTCTTC. This encodes CASSLELVRNEQFF.

V usage is TRBV7-2 and J usage is TRBJ2-5; possibly TRBD1 for D (5 bases). This CDR3 comprises 14 residues. Trimming left V 1 base short and J 4 bases short, with 10 bases between. Germline V gene sequence: CDR1 SGHTA, CDR2 FQGNSA. The CDR3 sequence: CASSLVGRGETQYF. CDR3 DNA sequence: TGTGCCAGCAGCTTAGTGGGTAGGGGAGAGACCCAGTACTTC.

The gene calls are TRBV12-2 and TRBJ1-2; TRBD1, as called in the table, went unchecked against the DNA. TRBV12-2 is annotated as a pseudogene. The CDR3 has 20 residues. CDR3 sequence reads: CASRLDIGQGPVGTGYGYTF. CDR3 bases: TGTGCAAGTCGCTTAGATATAGGCCAGGGACCTGTTGGGACAGGTTATGGCTACACCTTC.